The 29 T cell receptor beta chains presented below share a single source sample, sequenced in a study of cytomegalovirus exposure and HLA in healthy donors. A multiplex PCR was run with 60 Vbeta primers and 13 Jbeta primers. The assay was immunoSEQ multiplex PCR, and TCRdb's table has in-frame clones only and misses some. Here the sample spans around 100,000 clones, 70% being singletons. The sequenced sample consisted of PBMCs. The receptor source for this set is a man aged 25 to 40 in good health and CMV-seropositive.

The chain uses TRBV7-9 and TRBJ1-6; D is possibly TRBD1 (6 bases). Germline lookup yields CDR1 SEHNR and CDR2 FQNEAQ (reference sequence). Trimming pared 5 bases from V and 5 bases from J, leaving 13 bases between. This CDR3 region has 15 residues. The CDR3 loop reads CASSQQGHNNSPLHF. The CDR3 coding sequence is TGTGCCAGCAGCCAACAGGGTCACAATAATTCACCCCTCCACTTT.

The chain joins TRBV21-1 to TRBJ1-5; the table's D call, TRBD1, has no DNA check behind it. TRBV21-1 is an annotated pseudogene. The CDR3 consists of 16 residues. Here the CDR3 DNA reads TGTGCCAGCAGCAAAGTTAGGAACAGGGATAACCAGCCCCAGCATTTT. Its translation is CASSKVRNRDNQPQHF.

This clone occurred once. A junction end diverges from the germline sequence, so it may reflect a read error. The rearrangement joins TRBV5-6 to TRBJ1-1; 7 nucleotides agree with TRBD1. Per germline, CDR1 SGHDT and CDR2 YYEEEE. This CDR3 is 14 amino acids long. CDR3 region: CASSLGQMNTEAFF. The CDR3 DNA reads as TGTGCCAGCAGTTTGGGACAGATGAACACTGAAGCTTTCTTT.

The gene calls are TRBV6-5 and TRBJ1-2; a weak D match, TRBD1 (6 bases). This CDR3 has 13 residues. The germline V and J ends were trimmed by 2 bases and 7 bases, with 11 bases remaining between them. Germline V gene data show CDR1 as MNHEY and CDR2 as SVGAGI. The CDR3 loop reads CASSYAGTRGYTF. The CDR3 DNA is TGTGCCAGCAGTTACGCAGGGACACGTGGCTACACCTTC.

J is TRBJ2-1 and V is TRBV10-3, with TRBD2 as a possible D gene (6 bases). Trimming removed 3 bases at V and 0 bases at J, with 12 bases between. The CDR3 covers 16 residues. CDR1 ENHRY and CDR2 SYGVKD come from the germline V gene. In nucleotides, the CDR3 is TGTGCCATCAGTGAACCGGGACTTAGCTCCTACAATGAGCAGTTCTTC. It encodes CAISEPGLSSYNEQFF.

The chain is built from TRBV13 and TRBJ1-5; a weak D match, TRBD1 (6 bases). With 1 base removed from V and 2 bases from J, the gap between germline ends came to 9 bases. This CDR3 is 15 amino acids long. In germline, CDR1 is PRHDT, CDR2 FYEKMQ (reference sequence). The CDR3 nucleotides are TGTGCCAGCAGCTTAGCAGGGGTGCGCAATCAGCCCCAGCATTTT. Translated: CASSLAGVRNQPQHF.

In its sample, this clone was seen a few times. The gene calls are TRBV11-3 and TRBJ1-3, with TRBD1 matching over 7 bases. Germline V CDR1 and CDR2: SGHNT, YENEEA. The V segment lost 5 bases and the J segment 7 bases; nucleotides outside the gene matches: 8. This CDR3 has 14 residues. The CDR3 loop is CASSTDRVGNTIYF. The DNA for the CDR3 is TGTGCCAGCAGCACCGACAGGGTTGGCAACACCATATATTTT.

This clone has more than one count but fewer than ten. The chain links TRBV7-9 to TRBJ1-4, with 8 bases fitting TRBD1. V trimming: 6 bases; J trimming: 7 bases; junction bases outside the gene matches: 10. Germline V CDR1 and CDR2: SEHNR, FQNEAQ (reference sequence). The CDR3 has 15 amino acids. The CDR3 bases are TGTGCCAGCAGGGAACAGACAGGGACAGGTGAAAAACTGTTTTTT. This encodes CASREQTGTGEKLFF. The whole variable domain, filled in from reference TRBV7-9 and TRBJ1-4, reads DTGVSQNPRHKITKRGQNVTFRCDPISEHNRLYWYRQTLGQGPEFLTYFQNEAQLEKSRLLSDRFSAERPKGSFSTLEIQRTEQGDSAMYLCASREQTGTGEKLFFGSGTQLSVL.

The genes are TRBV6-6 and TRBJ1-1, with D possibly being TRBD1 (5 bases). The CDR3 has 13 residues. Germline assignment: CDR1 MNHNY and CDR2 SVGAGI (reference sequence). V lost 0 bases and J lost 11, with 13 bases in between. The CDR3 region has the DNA TGTGCCAGCAGTTACTCGGAGGGGTCTGGGGCTTTCTTT. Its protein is CASSYSEGSGAFF.

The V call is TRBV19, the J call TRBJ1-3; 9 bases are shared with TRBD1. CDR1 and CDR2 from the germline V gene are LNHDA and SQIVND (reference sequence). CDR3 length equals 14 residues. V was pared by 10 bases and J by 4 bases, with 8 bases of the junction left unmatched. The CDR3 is CATRAGTGGNTIYF. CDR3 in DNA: TGTGCCACTCGTGCCGGGACAGGGGGAAACACCATATATTTT. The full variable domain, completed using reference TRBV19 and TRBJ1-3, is DGGITQSPKYLFRKEGQNVTLSCEQNLNHDAMYWYRQDPGQGLRLIYYSQIVNDFQKGDIAEGYSVSREKKESFPLTVTSAQKNPTAFYLCATRAGTGGNTIYFGEGSWLTVV.

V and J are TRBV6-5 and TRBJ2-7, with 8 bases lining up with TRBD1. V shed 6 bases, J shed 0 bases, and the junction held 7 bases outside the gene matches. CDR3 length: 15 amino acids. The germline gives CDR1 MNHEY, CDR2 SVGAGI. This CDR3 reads CASSPGQVLSYEQYV. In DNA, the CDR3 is TGTGCCAGCAGCCCGGGACAGGTCCTCTCCTACGAGCAGTACGTC.

Here the CDR3 DNA reads TGTGCCAGCAGCTTGGTTGGACTAGAGGCAGATACGCAGTATTTT. This gives the protein CASSLVGLEADTQYF. The chain combines TRBV7-9 with TRBJ2-3; 7 bases line up with TRBD2. V shed 3 bases, J shed 4 bases, and the junction held 7 bases outside the gene matches. The V gene's germline CDR1 is SEHNR and CDR2 FQNEAQ (reference sequence). This CDR3 comprises 15 residues.

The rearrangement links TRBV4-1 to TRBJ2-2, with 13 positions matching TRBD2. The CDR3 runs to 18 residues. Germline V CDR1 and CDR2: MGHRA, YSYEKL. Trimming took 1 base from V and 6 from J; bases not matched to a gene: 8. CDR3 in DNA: TGCGCCAGCAGCCAAGGGGGATCAGGACTAGCGGGAGCCGGGGAGCTGTTTTTT. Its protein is CASSQGGSGLAGAGELFF.

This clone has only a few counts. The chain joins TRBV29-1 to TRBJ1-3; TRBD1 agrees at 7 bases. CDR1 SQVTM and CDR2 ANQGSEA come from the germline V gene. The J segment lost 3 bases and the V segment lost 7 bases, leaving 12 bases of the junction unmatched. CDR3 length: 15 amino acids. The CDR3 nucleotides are TGCAGCGCTAGGACAGGAAGCTTGGGTGGAAACACCATATATTTT. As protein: CSARTGSLGGNTIYF.

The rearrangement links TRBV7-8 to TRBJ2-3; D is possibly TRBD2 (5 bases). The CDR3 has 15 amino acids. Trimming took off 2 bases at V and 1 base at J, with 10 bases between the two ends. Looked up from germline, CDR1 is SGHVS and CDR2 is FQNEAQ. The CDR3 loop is CASSLRRFGTDTQYF. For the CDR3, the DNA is TGTGCCAGCAGCTTAAGGAGGTTCGGCACAGATACGCAGTATTTT.

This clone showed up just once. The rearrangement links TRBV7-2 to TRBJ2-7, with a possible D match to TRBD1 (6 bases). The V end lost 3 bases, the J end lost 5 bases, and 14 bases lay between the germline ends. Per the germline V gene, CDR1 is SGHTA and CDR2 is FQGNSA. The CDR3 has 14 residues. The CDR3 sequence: CASSFIGGYDEQYF. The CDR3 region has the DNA TGTGCCAGCAGCTTCATAGGGGGTTACGACGAGCAGTACTTC.

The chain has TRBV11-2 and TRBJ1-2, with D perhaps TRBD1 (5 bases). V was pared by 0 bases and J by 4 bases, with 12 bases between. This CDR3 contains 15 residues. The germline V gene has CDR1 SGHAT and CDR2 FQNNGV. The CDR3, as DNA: TGTGCCAGCAGCTTAGATAGGAGGGGCCTCTATGGCTACACCTTC. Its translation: CASSLDRRGLYGYTF.

Here the CDR3 reads CASSQGGVREKLFF. In nucleotides, the CDR3 is TGTGCCAGCAGTCAGGGGGGAGTACGGGAAAAACTGTTTTTT. The V call is TRBV28, the J call TRBJ1-4, with 7 bases that match TRBD1. Germline lookup yields CDR1 MDHEN and CDR2 SYDVKM. The trim removed 5 bases at V and 8 bases at J, leaving 8 bases unmatched. The CDR3 has 14 amino acids.

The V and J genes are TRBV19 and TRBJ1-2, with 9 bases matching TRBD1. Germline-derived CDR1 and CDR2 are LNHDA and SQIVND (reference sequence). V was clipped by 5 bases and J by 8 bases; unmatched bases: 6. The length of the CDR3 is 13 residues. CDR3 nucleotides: TGTGCCAGTAGTCCAACAGACAGGGGGGGCTACACCTTC. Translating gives CASSPTDRGGYTF.

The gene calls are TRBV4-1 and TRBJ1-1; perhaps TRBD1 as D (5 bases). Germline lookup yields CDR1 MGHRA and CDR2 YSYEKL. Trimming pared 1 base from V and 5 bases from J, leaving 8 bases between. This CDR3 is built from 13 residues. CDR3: CASSQGAGTEAFF. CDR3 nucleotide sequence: TGCGCCAGCAGCCAAGGGGCAGGGACTGAAGCTTTCTTT.

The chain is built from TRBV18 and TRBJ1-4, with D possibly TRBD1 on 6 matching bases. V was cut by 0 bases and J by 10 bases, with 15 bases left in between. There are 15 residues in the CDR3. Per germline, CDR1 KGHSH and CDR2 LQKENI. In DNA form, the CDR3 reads TGTGCCAGCTCACCACCCCGGGACAAGGCCCGAAAACTGTTTTTT. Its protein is CASSPPRDKARKLFF.

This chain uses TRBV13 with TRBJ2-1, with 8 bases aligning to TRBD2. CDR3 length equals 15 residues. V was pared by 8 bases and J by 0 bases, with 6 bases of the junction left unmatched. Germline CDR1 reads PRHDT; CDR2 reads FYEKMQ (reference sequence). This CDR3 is CASGSGRGSYNEQFF. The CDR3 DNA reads TGTGCCAGCGGGTCCGGGAGGGGCTCCTACAATGAGCAGTTCTTC.

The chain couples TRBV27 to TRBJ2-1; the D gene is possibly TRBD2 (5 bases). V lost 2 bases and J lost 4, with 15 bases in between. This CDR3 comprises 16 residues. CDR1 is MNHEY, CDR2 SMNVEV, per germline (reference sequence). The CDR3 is CASSLGGSLVYNEQFF. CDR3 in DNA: TGTGCCAGCAGTTTAGGTGGGAGTCTTGTGTACAATGAGCAGTTCTTC.

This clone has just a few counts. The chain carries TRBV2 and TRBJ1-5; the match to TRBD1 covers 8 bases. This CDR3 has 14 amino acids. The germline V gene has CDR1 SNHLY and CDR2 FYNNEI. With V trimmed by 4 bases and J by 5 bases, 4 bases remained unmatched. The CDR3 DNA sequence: TGTGCCAGCAGTGCAGGGGGCGTGTATCAGCCCCAGCATTTT. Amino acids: CASSAGGVYQPQHF.

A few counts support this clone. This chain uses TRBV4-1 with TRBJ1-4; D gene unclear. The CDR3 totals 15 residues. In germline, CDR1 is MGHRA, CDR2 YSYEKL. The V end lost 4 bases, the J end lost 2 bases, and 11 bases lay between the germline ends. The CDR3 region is CASSRRSGTNEKLFF. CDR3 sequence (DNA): TGCGCCAGCAGCCGTCGGTCGGGTACTAATGAAAAACTGTTTTTT.

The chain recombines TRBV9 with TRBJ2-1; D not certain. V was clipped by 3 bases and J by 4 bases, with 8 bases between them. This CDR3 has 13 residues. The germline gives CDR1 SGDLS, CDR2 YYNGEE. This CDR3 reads CASSGRSYNEQFF. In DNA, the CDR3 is TGTGCCAGCAGCGGGCGGAGTTACAATGAGCAGTTCTTC. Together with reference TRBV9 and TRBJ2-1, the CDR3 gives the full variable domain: DSGVTQTPKHLITATGQRVTLRCSPRSGDLSVYWYQQSLDQGLQFLIQYYNGEERAKGNILERFSAQQFPDLHSELNLSSLELGDSALYFCASSGRSYNEQFFGPGTRLTVL.

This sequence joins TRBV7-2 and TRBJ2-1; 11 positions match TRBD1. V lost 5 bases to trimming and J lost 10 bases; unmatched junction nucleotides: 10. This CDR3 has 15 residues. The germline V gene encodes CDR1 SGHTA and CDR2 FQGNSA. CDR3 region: CASSPDRGRRTEQFF. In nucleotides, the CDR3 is TGTGCCAGCAGCCCGGACAGGGGGCGCAGAACGGAGCAGTTCTTC. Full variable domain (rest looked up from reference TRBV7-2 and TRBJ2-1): GAGVSQSPSNKVTEKGKDVELRCDPISGHTALYWYRQSLGQGLEFLIYFQGNSAPDKSGLPSDRFSAERTGGSVSTLTIQRTQQEDSAVYLCASSPDRGRRTEQFFGPGTRLTVL.

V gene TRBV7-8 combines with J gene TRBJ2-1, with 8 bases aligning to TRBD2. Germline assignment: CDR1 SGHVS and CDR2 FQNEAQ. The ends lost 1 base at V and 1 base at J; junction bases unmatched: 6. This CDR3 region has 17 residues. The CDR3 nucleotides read TGTGCCAGCAGCTTAGAAGCGGGGGCCAGTTCCTACAATGAGCAGTTCTTC. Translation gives CASSLEAGASSYNEQFF.

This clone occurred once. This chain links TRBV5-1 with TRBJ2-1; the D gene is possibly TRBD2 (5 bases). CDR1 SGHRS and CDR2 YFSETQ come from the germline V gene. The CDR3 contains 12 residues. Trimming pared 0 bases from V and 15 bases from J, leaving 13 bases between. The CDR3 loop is CASSLAEGPRFF. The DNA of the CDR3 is TGCGCCAGCAGCTTGGCCGAGGGCCCGCGGTTCTTC.